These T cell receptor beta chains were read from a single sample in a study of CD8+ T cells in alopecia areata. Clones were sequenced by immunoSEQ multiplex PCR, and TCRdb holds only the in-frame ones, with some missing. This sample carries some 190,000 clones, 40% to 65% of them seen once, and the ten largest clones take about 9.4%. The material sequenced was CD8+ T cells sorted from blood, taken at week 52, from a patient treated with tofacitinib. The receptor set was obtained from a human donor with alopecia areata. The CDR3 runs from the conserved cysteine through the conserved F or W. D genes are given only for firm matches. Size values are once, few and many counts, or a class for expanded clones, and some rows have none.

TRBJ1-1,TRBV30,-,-,TGTGCCTGGAGTTCGGGCATGAACACTGAAGCTTTCTTT,CAWSSGMNTEAFF
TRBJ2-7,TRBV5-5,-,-,TGTGCCAGCAGTAGGGACATCCTTGAGTACTCCTACGAGCAGTACTTC,CASSRDILEYSYEQYF
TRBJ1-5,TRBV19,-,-,TGTGCCAGTAGTATATTCTTAACCGATCAGCCCCAGCATTTT,CASSIFLTDQPQHF
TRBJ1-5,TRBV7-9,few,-,TGTGCCAGCAGCTATCAGAATCAGCCCCAGCATTTT,CASSYQNQPQHF
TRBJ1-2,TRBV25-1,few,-,TGTGCCAGCTACCTAGCCGGGGGGTCTGGCTACACCTTC,CASYLAGGSGYTF
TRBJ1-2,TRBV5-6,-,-,TGTGCCAGCAGCCAAGGCGGGGGGCGTAGAGGCTACACCTTC,CASSQGGGRRGYTF
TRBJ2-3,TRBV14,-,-,TGTGCCAGCAGCCGCAGGGAAGATACGCAGTATTTT,CASSRREDTQYF
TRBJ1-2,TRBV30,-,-,TGTGCCTGGTCCCGCGGGGTACTGGGCTACACCTTC,CAWSRGVLGYTF
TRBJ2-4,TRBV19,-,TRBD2,TGTGCCAGTAGCCCCTCCCCCAGCGGGGGTCAAAACATTCAGTACTTC,CASSPSPSGGQNIQYF
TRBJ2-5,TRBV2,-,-,TGTGCCAGCAGTGAATTTAGGATGGGGTTGATTCAAGAGACCCAGTACTTC,CASSEFRMGLIQETQYF
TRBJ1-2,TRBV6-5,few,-,TGTGCCAGCAGTCCTAACGACCTCATGAACTATGGCTACACCTTC,CASSPNDLMNYGYTF
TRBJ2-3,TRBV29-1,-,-,TGCAGCGTTTACACCTACCAGGGTTTAGGGACAGATACGCAGTATTTT,CSVYTYQGLGTDTQYF
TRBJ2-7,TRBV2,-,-,TGTGCCAGCAGTGAGAGGGCAGATACCTCCTACGAGCAGTACTTC,CASSERADTSYEQYF
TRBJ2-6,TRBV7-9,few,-,TGTGCCAGCACTCCGGCCTCTGGGGCCAACGTCCTGACTTTC,CASTPASGANVLTF
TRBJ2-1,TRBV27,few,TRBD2,TGTGCCAGCCACCGACTTATAGCGGGGGCCCCGGACTACCTGGGTGATGAGCAGTTCTTC,CASHRLIAGAPDYLGDEQFF
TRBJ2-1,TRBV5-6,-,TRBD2,TGTGCCAGCAGCTTGGTCGGACTAGCACACAATGAGCAGTTCTTC,CASSLVGLAHNEQFF
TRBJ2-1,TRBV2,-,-,TGTGCCAGCACCGGGGACATTGGGGACAATGAGCAGTTCTTC,CASTGDIGDNEQFF
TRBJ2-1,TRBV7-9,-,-,TGTGCCAGCAGCTTCCCTGTGGGCCGGGGCAATGAGCAGTTCTTC,CASSFPVGRGNEQFF
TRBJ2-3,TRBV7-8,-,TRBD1,TGTGCCAGCAGCTTTAGCCGACAGGGACACACAGATACGCAGTATTTT,CASSFSRQGHTDTQYF
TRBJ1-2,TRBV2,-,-,TGTGCCAGCAGTGATTCTGGGTATGGCTACACCTTC,CASSDSGYGYTF
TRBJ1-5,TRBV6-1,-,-,TGTGCCAGCAGTGTAGTTTCTAGGGCAGGCAATCAGCCCCAGCATTTT,CASSVVSRAGNQPQHF
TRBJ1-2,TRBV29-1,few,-,TGCAGCGTTGAGATGCGGGGGGACTACACCTTC,CSVEMRGDYTF
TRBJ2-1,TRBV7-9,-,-,TGTGCCAGCAGCTTACAGCCTGGGTGGGGGAATCATGATGAGCAGTTCTTC,CASSLQPGWGNHDEQFF
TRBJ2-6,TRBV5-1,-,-,TGCGCCAGCACCATTGGCTCTGGGGCCAACGTCCTGACTTTC,CASTIGSGANVLTF
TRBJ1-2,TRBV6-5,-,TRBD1,TGTGCCAGCAGCTCTAGACAGGGGCTGGACACCTTC,CASSSRQGLDTF
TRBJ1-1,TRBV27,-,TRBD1,TGTGCCACCCAGATAGGGGGCGCGAACACTGAAGCTTTCTTT,CATQIGGANTEAFF
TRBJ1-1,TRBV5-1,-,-,TGCGCCAGCACCTTCGGACCCAACACTGAAGCTTTCTTT,CASTFGPNTEAFF
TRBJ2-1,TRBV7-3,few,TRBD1,TGTGCCAGCAGCTCCGGGACAGGGGTCTACAATGAGCAGTTCTTC,CASSSGTGVYNEQFF
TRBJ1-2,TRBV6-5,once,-,TGTGCCAGCAGTTACTCGACTTGGGACTATGGCTACACCTTC,CASSYSTWDYGYTF
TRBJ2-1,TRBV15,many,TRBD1,TGTGCCACCAGCAGCAGGGGACAGCCGATCTACAATGAGCAGTTCTTC,CATSSRGQPIYNEQFF
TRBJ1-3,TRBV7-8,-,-,TGTGCCAGCGCCCGGCGTCTAACTGGAAACACCATATATTTT,CASARRLTGNTIYF